Below are 20 T cell receptor beta chains sequenced from a single sample in a study of shared clonotypes between healthy human individuals. Terminally differentiated effector memory CD45RA+ cells were excluded by CCR7 positive selection of CD45RO-negative cells. Only in-frame clones appear in the TCRdb table, and some are missing; sequencing was by immunoSEQ multiplex PCR. The table records under 600,000 clones, nearly 98% of them present only once. The sequencing sample was made of naive CD8+ T cells sorted from blood. These receptors were taken from a man aged 30 to 39 in good health.

The V gene is TRBV5-5, the J gene TRBJ2-1, with D perhaps TRBD2 (6 bases). V shed 4 bases and J shed 0 bases, with 11 bases lying between them. Germline V gene lookup returns CDR1 SGHKS and CDR2 YYEKEE (reference sequence). The CDR3 extends over 15 amino acids. The CDR3 here is CASSPYGSSYNEQFF. The CDR3 DNA sequence: TGTGCCAGCAGCCCCTACGGGAGCTCCTACAATGAGCAGTTCTTC.

The chain uses TRBV19 and TRBJ1-2; D uncertain. V gave up 3 bases and J gave up 6 bases, with 14 bases separating them. Germline assignment: CDR1 LNHDA and CDR2 SQIVND (reference sequence). The CDR3 totals 14 residues. As DNA, the CDR3 is TGTGCCAGTAGTATGCCCGCAGGTCTTAATGGCTACACCTTC. Translating it yields CASSMPAGLNGYTF.

The chain is built from TRBV27 and TRBJ2-2; weak D call: TRBD1 (5 bases). This CDR3 contains 13 residues. Germline loops: CDR1 MNHEY, CDR2 SMNVEV (reference sequence). Trimming removed 5 bases from V and 11 bases from J, with 15 bases in between. CDR3 coding DNA: TGTGCCAGCAGTGTCGCAGGGATTCCTGAGCTGTTTTTT. It translates to CASSVAGIPELFF.

The chain combines TRBV7-9 with TRBJ1-1, with TRBD1 matching 7 bases. CDR3 length: 16 amino acids. V trimming: 5 bases; J trimming: 5 bases; junction bases outside the gene matches: 14. The V gene's germline CDR1 is SEHNR and CDR2 FQNEAQ (reference sequence). CDR3 sequence: CASSPGTAPGGTEAFF. The CDR3 DNA reads TGTGCCAGCAGCCCCGGGACAGCCCCTGGAGGAACTGAAGCTTTCTTT.

In DNA form, the CDR3 reads TGTGCCAGCAGCCCGACAGGCTACACTGAAGCTTTCTTT. This encodes CASSPTGYTEAFF. The rearrangement uses TRBV4-2 and TRBJ1-1, with D maybe TRBD1 (6 bases). V gave up 4 bases and J gave up 3 bases, with 9 bases separating them. This CDR3 comprises 13 residues. CDR1 and CDR2 from the germline V gene are LGHNA and YNFKEQ.

The chain employs TRBV2 and TRBJ2-3; D not resolved. The V gene lost 0 bases and the J gene lost 5 bases, with 3 bases spanning the gap. CDR1 is SNHLY, CDR2 FYNNEI, per germline. CDR3 length equals 12 residues. In DNA form, the CDR3 reads TGTGCCAGCAGTGAAGCGGTAGATACGCAGTATTTT. It specifies CASSEAVDTQYF.

Comments on this clone: This sample includes further DNA sequences coding for the same CDR3. This sequence joins TRBV9 and TRBJ1-2; 7 bases are a match to TRBD1. CDR3 size: 14 residues. Germline trimming cut 0 bases from V and 4 bases from J; bases unmatched to any gene: 3. Germline assignment: CDR1 SGDLS and CDR2 YYNGEE. CDR3 in amino acids: CASSVGGGSYGYTF. The DNA for the CDR3 is TGTGCCAGCAGCGTAGGAGGGGGCAGCTATGGCTACACCTTC.

The chain recombines TRBV13 with TRBJ2-7; TRBD2 agrees at 10 bases. CDR1 and CDR2 (germline): PRHDT, FYEKMQ (reference sequence). This CDR3 is 15 amino acids long. V dropped 4 bases and J dropped 3; count of bases not matched to a gene: 6. The CDR3 reads CASSSQLAGSYEQYF. In nucleotides, the CDR3 is TGTGCCAGCAGCTCCCAACTAGCGGGGAGCTACGAGCAGTACTTC.

The chain recombines TRBV9 with TRBJ2-5; 13 bases fit TRBD2. After removal of 1 base from V and 4 bases from J, the junction contained 10 bases not matched to a gene. This CDR3 has 18 residues. CDR1 is SGDLS, CDR2 YYNGEE, per germline. The CDR3 coding sequence is TGTGCCAGCAGCGTACTGATTCGCGGACTAGCGGGAGCAGAGACCCAGTACTTC. Amino acids: CASSVLIRGLAGAETQYF.

The V gene is TRBV9, the J gene TRBJ1-5; D is ambiguous. The V and J ends lost 3 bases and 7 bases respectively, with 14 bases between them. Germline V gene lookup returns CDR1 SGDLS and CDR2 YYNGEE. This CDR3 has 14 amino acids. CDR3 nucleotides: TGTGCCAGCAGCGAGGGTGGGGAGGCCCAGCCCCAGCATTTT. It translates to CASSEGGEAQPQHF.

The chain is built from TRBV29-1 and TRBJ2-1; 10 bases align to TRBD2. The V and J ends lost 4 bases and 9 bases, in that order; junction bases with no gene match: 3. This CDR3 comprises 12 residues. Per germline, CDR1 SQVTM and CDR2 ANQGSEA. The CDR3 sequence: CSVGTSGGEQFF. The CDR3 DNA follows: TGCAGCGTTGGGACTAGCGGTGGTGAGCAGTTCTTC.

The chain links TRBV2 to TRBJ2-1; TRBD2 agrees at 15 bases. V lost 5 bases and J lost 5; bases outside the gene matches: 4. Germline V gene lookup returns CDR1 SNHLY and CDR2 FYNNEI. There are 16 residues in the CDR3. The CDR3 reads CASSKGLAGGNNEQFF. CDR3 bases: TGTGCCAGCAGTAAGGGACTAGCGGGAGGAAACAATGAGCAGTTCTTC.

The V and J genes are TRBV27 and TRBJ2-7, with unresolved D. This CDR3 contains 12 residues. Trimming removed 6 bases from V and 0 bases from J, with 6 bases in between. Germline V lookup: CDR1 MNHEY, CDR2 SMNVEV (reference sequence). The DNA of the CDR3 is TGTGCCAGCAGGAAGTCCTCCTACGAGCAGTACTTC. As protein: CASRKSSYEQYF.

The chain recombines TRBV29-1 with TRBJ2-7; TRBD1 might be the D (5 bases). The germline V gene has CDR1 SQVTM and CDR2 ANQGSEA. With 6 bases removed from V and 3 bases from J, the gap between germline ends came to 12 bases. This CDR3 has 12 residues. In nucleotides, the CDR3 is TGCAGCGTGCTAGACAGAAACTACGAGCAGTACTTC. Translation gives CSVLDRNYEQYF.

This clone was seen a single time. The chain couples TRBV7-2 to TRBJ2-5, with TRBD1 matching over 8 bases. The J segment lost 2 bases and the V segment lost 6 bases, leaving 11 bases of the junction unmatched. Per the germline V gene, CDR1 is SGHTA and CDR2 is FQGNSA. The CDR3 totals 16 residues. The CDR3 coding sequence is TGTGCCAGCAGGTTTAGGCCAGGGGGCGGGCAAGAGACCCAGTACTTC. Its protein is CASRFRPGGGQETQYF.

This chain connects TRBV27 to TRBJ1-5; possibly TRBD1 for D (6 bases). This CDR3 region has 16 residues. Germline V gives CDR1 MNHEY, CDR2 SMNVEV (reference sequence). The V end lost 5 bases, the J end lost 4 bases, and 18 bases lay between the germline ends. The CDR3 loop reads CASSPSRDTGNQPQHF. The CDR3 nucleotides are TGTGCCAGCAGTCCCTCCCGGGACACCGGGAATCAGCCCCAGCATTTT.

This clone appeared a single time. The CDR3 here is CAWSVHIDWTGPAWYPNEKLFF. The CDR3 bases are TGTGCCTGGAGTGTACACATTGATTGGACAGGGCCGGCTTGGTATCCTAATGAAAAACTGTTTTTT. The V and J genes are TRBV30 and TRBJ1-4; 8 positions agree with TRBD1. In germline, CDR1 is GTSNPN, CDR2 SVGIG (reference sequence). The CDR3 is 22 amino acids. V lost 0 bases to trimming and J lost 3 bases; unmatched junction nucleotides: 24.

Notes on this clone: Other DNA variants within this sample encode the same CDR3. The J gene is TRBJ2-7, the V gene TRBV19; 7 positions agree with TRBD2. CDR1 LNHDA and CDR2 SQIVND come from the germline V gene (reference sequence). V shed 3 bases and J 3 bases; nucleotides not matched to a gene: 5. CDR3 size: 14 residues. CDR3 coding DNA: TGTGCCAGTAGTATTGGAAGCGGGGACTACGAGCAGTACTTC. Translation: CASSIGSGDYEQYF.

J is TRBJ2-5 and V is TRBV12-5, with TRBD2 matching over 7 bases. The CDR3 runs 16 residues. CDR1 and CDR2 from the germline V gene are LGHNT and FRNRAP. V trimming: 5 bases; J trimming: 4 bases; junction bases outside the gene matches: 13. The CDR3 DNA follows: TGTGCTAGTGGTCCCCCAGAGGGAGCGGGACGAGAGACCCAGTACTTC. This sequence encodes CASGPPEGAGRETQYF.

This chain uses TRBV5-1 with TRBJ2-7; TRBD1 aligns across 8 bases. Trimming took 4 bases from V and 5 from J; bases not matched to a gene: 5. There are 13 residues in the CDR3. The V gene's germline CDR1 is SGHRS and CDR2 YFSETQ. The CDR3 protein is CASSRTGLDEQYF. The CDR3 DNA reads TGCGCCAGCAGCAGGACAGGGCTCGACGAGCAGTACTTC.